The 27 T cell receptor beta chains below all came from one sample that was sequenced in a study of cytomegalovirus exposure and HLA in healthy donors. PCR employed 60 Vbeta and 13 Jbeta primers. The protocol was immunoSEQ multiplex PCR, while the TCRdb copy is restricted to in-frame clones and leaves out a portion. Here the sample spans 110,000 to 150,000 clones, around 80% being singletons. Input material: PBMCs. The receptors stem from a male donor in good health and CMV-seronegative.

V usage is TRBV7-9 and J usage is TRBJ1-1, with D uncertain. The CDR3 has 12 amino acids. Germline loops: CDR1 SEHNR, CDR2 FQNEAQ (reference sequence). The germline V and J ends were trimmed by 1 base and 8 bases, with 8 bases remaining between them. CDR3 sequence: CASSLGQKEAFF. CDR3 coding DNA: TGTGCCAGCAGCTTAGGTCAGAAAGAAGCTTTCTTT. The full variable domain, completed using reference TRBV7-9 and TRBJ1-1, is DTGVSQNPRHKITKRGQNVTFRCDPISEHNRLYWYRQTLGQGPEFLTYFQNEAQLEKSRLLSDRFSAERPKGSFSTLEIQRTEQGDSAMYLCASSLGQKEAFFGQGTRLTVV.

V and J are TRBV18 and TRBJ1-1; no reliable D call. CDR3 length equals 15 residues. Trimming shortened V by 3 bases and J by 7 bases, and 18 bases separated the two germline ends. CDR1 is KGHSH and CDR2 is LQKENI in the germline V gene. This CDR3 reads CASSPLDSDSLEAFF. In DNA, the CDR3 is TGTGCCAGCTCACCCTTAGACTCCGATTCACTTGAAGCTTTCTTT. The full variable domain, in which reference TRBV18 and TRBJ1-1 provide the parts outside the CDR3, is NAGVMQNPRHLVRRRGQEARLRCSPMKGHSHVYWYRQLPEEGLKFMVYLQKENIIDESGMPKERFSAEFPKEGPSILRIQQVVRGDSAAYFCASSPLDSDSLEAFFGQGTRLTVV.

The chain links TRBV6-6 to TRBJ2-2; 8 bases match TRBD2. The V gene end was trimmed by 6 bases and the J gene end by 2 bases; junction bases not matched to a gene: 5. CDR1 and CDR2 (germline): MNHNY, SVGAGI (reference sequence). CDR3 length: 15 residues. The CDR3 nucleotides are TGTGCCAGCAGGCTAGCGGGCGGCAACACCGGGGAGCTGTTTTTT. Amino acids: CASRLAGGNTGELFF.

The rearrangement links TRBV9 to TRBJ2-1; 11 bases agree with TRBD2. From germline, CDR1 is SGDLS and CDR2 YYNGEE. Unmatched junction bases numbered 9, after V lost 0 bases and J lost 1 base. The length of the CDR3 is 19 residues. CDR3 sequence (DNA): TGTGCCAGCAGCGTAGGCCGTATAGCGGGGGGGCGGTCCTACAATGAGCAGTTCTTC. Amino acids: CASSVGRIAGGRSYNEQFF.

This chain links TRBV4-1 with TRBJ2-7; 8 positions match TRBD1. V lost 3 bases, J lost 6 bases, and 10 bases stayed unmatched. This CDR3 region has 15 residues. Germline CDR1 MGHRA, CDR2 YSYEKL. In nucleotides, the CDR3 is TGCGCCAGCAGCCAGGAAGGACAGGGTCAAGGCGAGCAGTACTTC. This gives the protein CASSQEGQGQGEQYF.

This clone showed up just a few times. CDR3 in DNA: TGCGCCAGCAGCCAAGATTATGGCAGAATTAAGGCTTTCTTT. It codes for CASSQDYGRIKAFF. The chain carries TRBV4-3 and TRBJ1-1; D is ambiguous. Deletions cut 0 bases from V and 11 bases from J, with 16 bases between. The germline V gene encodes CDR1 LGHNA and CDR2 YSLEER. The CDR3 consists of 14 residues.

This clone was counted a few times. In DNA form, the CDR3 reads TGCGCCAGTCTCGGGGATCCGGACACCGGGGAGCTGTTTTTT. This gives the protein CASLGDPDTGELFF. The chain combines TRBV5-1 with TRBJ2-2; maybe TRBD2 (5 bases). V was clipped by 8 bases and J by 3 bases, with 14 bases between them. The CDR3 has 14 residues. CDR1 is SGHRS and CDR2 is YFSETQ in the germline V gene.

The gene calls are TRBV6-6 and TRBJ2-1; 12 positions agree with TRBD1. Germline V gene data show CDR1 as MNHNY and CDR2 as SVGAGI (reference sequence). Losses at the gene ends were 1 base for V and 8 bases for J; bases not matched to a gene: 6. The CDR3 covers 16 residues. The CDR3 nucleotides are TGTGCCAGCAGTTACTTGAGGGGACAGGGGGCTCATGAGCAGTTCTTC. Residues: CASSYLRGQGAHEQFF.

V usage is TRBV2 and J usage is TRBJ1-5, with TRBD1 matching over 9 bases. The ends lost 6 bases at V and 9 bases at J; junction bases unmatched: 9. The CDR3 contains 14 residues. CDR1 is SNHLY and CDR2 is FYNNEI in the germline V gene. The DNA for the CDR3 is TGTGCCAGCAGCACACAGGGGGCCGGGAGGCCCCAGCATTTT. Translation: CASSTQGAGRPQHF.

This chain joins TRBV19 and TRBJ2-3, with D possibly matching TRBD1 (5 bases). Trimming took 3 bases from V and 2 from J, leaving 12 bases between them. This CDR3 contains 15 residues. Germline V gene lookup returns CDR1 LNHDA and CDR2 SQIVND (reference sequence). The CDR3 sequence is CASSIGDRDTDTQYF. CDR3 in DNA: TGTGCCAGTAGTATCGGAGACAGAGACACAGATACGCAGTATTTT.

This chain joins TRBV19 and TRBJ2-1; 8 nucleotides match TRBD2. From germline, CDR1 is LNHDA and CDR2 SQIVND (reference sequence). CDR3 size: 13 residues. The chain's CDR3 is CATNPAGGYEQFF. In DNA form, the CDR3 reads TGTGCTACCAATCCGGCGGGGGGTTATGAGCAGTTCTTC.

This chain connects TRBV28 to TRBJ2-7; TRBD1 might be the D (6 bases). Germline values: CDR1 MDHEN, CDR2 SYDVKM. Trimming left V 2 bases short and J 6 bases short, with 11 bases between. This CDR3 spans 13 amino acids. For the CDR3, the DNA is TGTGCCAGCAGTTTAACAGGGTCAGCCGAGCAGTACTTC. Its protein is CASSLTGSAEQYF.

This chain links TRBV28 with TRBJ2-6; tentatively, D is TRBD1 (5 bases). The CDR3 is 15 residues long. Between the trimmed V and J ends, which lost 6 bases and 4 bases, there was a span of 13 bases. The germline V gene encodes CDR1 MDHEN and CDR2 SYDVKM. The CDR3 is CASRAQGSGANVLTF. The CDR3 coding sequence is TGTGCCAGCAGAGCCCAGGGAAGCGGGGCCAACGTCCTGACTTTC.

The genes are TRBV9 and TRBJ1-2; 7 bases align to TRBD1. CDR3 length: 13 amino acids. Germline CDR1 is SGDLS and CDR2 is YYNGEE. Trimming removed 3 bases from V and 7 bases from J; junction bases left unmatched: 6. Here the CDR3 reads CASSETGASGYTF. In DNA form, the CDR3 reads TGTGCCAGCAGCGAAACAGGGGCCTCTGGCTACACCTTC.

The CDR3 here is CASSQSGDSKAFF. DNA for the CDR3: TGTGCCAGCAGCCAATCTGGGGACAGTAAAGCTTTCTTT. V and J are TRBV4-2 and TRBJ1-1, with 7 bases that match TRBD1. Losses at the gene ends were 2 bases for V and 9 bases for J; bases not matched to a gene: 6. CDR1 and CDR2 (germline): LGHNA, YNFKEQ. CDR3 length: 13 amino acids.

This clone was counted only a few times. The chain has TRBV19 and TRBJ2-3, with 8 bases matching TRBD1. The V and J ends lost 9 bases and 1 base, in that order; junction bases with no gene match: 6. The CDR3 is 14 amino acids. Germline-derived CDR1 and CDR2 are LNHDA and SQIVND (reference sequence). The CDR3 DNA sequence: TGTGCCAGCCGGCGGGGACAGGGCACAGATACGCAGTATTTT. Protein product: CASRRGQGTDTQYF.

The chain carries TRBV7-6 and TRBJ2-5, with D maybe TRBD2 (6 bases). CDR1 is SGHVS and CDR2 is FNYEAQ in the germline V gene. The length of the CDR3 is 13 residues. V was pared by 4 bases and J by 5 bases, with 11 bases between. This chain's CDR3 is CASSSLARETQYF. CDR3 bases: TGTGCCAGCAGCTCCCTAGCGAGGGAGACCCAGTACTTC.

The chain carries TRBV6-1 and TRBJ2-4; tentative D call: TRBD1 (7 bases). This CDR3 spans 16 amino acids. CDR1 is MNHNS, CDR2 SASEGT, per germline. V shed 0 bases and J shed 9 bases, with 18 bases lying between them. In DNA form, the CDR3 reads TGTGCCAGCAGTGAAGCGATAGCCGGGACAGCGGGCATTCAGTACTTC. The encoded protein is CASSEAIAGTAGIQYF.

This clone was counted a single time. V usage is TRBV7-2 and J usage is TRBJ2-1; 12 bases fit TRBD2. The CDR3 consists of 18 residues. After removal of 5 bases from V and 6 bases from J, the junction contained 14 bases not matched to a gene. The germline V gene encodes CDR1 SGHTA and CDR2 FQGNSA. The CDR3 nucleotides read TGTGCCAGCAGCGGACTTCTAGCGGGGGGGGCCGAGGGCAATGAGCAGTTCTTC. Its protein product is CASSGLLAGGAEGNEQFF. Full variable domain (remainder filled in from reference TRBV7-2 and TRBJ2-1): GAGVSQSPSNKVTEKGKDVELRCDPISGHTALYWYRQSLGQGLEFLIYFQGNSAPDKSGLPSDRFSAERTGGSVSTLTIQRTQQEDSAVYLCASSGLLAGGAEGNEQFFGPGTRLTVL.

The chain carries TRBV6-5 and TRBJ1-1, with a possible D match to TRBD1 (6 bases). Per the germline V gene, CDR1 is MNHEY and CDR2 is SVGAGI. The CDR3 extends over 13 amino acids. The V gene lost 8 bases and the J gene lost 1 base, with 11 bases spanning the gap. The CDR3 is CASGGAGNTEAFF. CDR3 DNA sequence: TGTGCCAGCGGGGGGGCAGGGAACACTGAAGCTTTCTTT.

This clone was seen only once. This chain uses TRBV30 with TRBJ1-3, with D unclear. The CDR3 spans 14 residues. V was trimmed by 0 bases and J by 4 bases, leaving 10 bases between them. Germline loops: CDR1 GTSNPN, CDR2 SVGIG (reference sequence). CDR3 bases: TGTGCCTGGAGTGTAGGACTCCAGGGAAACACCATATATTTT. It yields the protein CAWSVGLQGNTIYF.

The chain joins TRBV7-4 to TRBJ1-3; 7 bases agree with TRBD1. The CDR3 length is 16 residues. The trim removed 6 bases at V and 2 bases at J, leaving 10 bases unmatched. CDR1 is SGHVT, CDR2 SQSDAQ, per germline. As DNA, the CDR3 is TGTGCCAGCAGGCGTAACAGGGGAACACCTGGAAACACCATATATTTT. Translated, it gives CASRRNRGTPGNTIYF.

The chain links TRBV30 to TRBJ2-7, with 10 positions matching TRBD1. V trimming: 3 bases; J trimming: 5 bases; junction bases outside the gene matches: 4. Germline CDR1 and CDR2: GTSNPN and SVGIG (reference sequence). The CDR3 spans 13 residues. The CDR3 loop reads CAWRGQGNHEQYF. For the CDR3, the DNA is TGTGCCTGGAGGGGACAGGGGAACCACGAGCAGTACTTC.

The chain couples TRBV7-2 to TRBJ2-7; TRBD1 agrees at 8 bases. Per germline, CDR1 SGHTA and CDR2 FQGNSA. Germline trimming cut 2 bases from V and 2 bases from J; bases unmatched to any gene: 2. CDR3 size: 14 residues. The CDR3 sequence is CASSLSGQAYEQYF. The CDR3 bases are TGTGCCAGCAGCTTATCGGGACAGGCCTACGAGCAGTACTTC.

The J gene is TRBJ2-7, the V gene TRBV5-5, with 8 positions matching TRBD1. Germline CDR1 and CDR2: SGHKS and YYEKEE (reference sequence). With 7 bases clipped from V and 2 bases from J, the junction kept 5 bases outside the gene matches. This CDR3 spans 13 amino acids. DNA for the CDR3: TGTGCCAGCGGATGGACAGGGACCTACGAGCAGTACTTC. This gives the protein CASGWTGTYEQYF.

This chain uses TRBV6-1 with TRBJ1-5; the match to TRBD1 covers 10 bases. V lost 5 bases and J lost 2; bases outside the gene matches: 3. Germline CDR1 is MNHNS and CDR2 is SASEGT. CDR3 length equals 15 residues. CDR3 DNA sequence: TGTGCCAGCAGTACCGGGACAGGGGGCAATCAGCCCCAGCATTTT. This sequence encodes CASSTGTGGNQPQHF.

The rearrangement links TRBV2 to TRBJ2-5, with 8 bases identical to TRBD1. After removal of 6 bases from V and 7 bases from J, the junction contained 10 bases not matched to a gene. The CDR3 has 14 residues. Germline V gives CDR1 SNHLY, CDR2 FYNNEI. Here the CDR3 DNA reads TGTGCCAGCAGGGGGGGACAGGAGAAGGGGACCCAGTACTTC. Its protein is CASRGGQEKGTQYF.